This T cell receptor (beta chain) was captured by sequencing in a study of shared clonotypes between healthy human individuals. Across the whole study: A donor's plate count was three for CD4 naive and three for CD4 memory; CD8 naive had two and CD8 memory one.

The authors loaded around 190 ng DNA, 25,000 to 30,000 T cell genomes, into sorted-subset replicate PCRs. Profiled with immunoSEQ multiplex PCR; TCRdb holds only in-frame clones, not every one. The sample comprises approximately 980,000 clones, 60% to 85% of which are singletons, and approximately 1.5% rests with the top ten. In regard to this clone: What it binds is not known.

Findings and caveats of the study: Unshared clonotypes carried lower generation probabilities than those common to all four donors.

Germline loops: CDR1 MNHNY, CDR2 SVGAGI (reference sequence). V lost 3 bases, J lost 1 base, and 9 bases lay in between. The CDR3 spans 14 residues. The sequence was collected from a man aged 18 to 35 in good health. This chain connects TRBV6-6 to TRBJ1-1; D remains unclear. The sequenced material came from memory CD4+ T cells sorted from blood. The subset is: CD45RA-negative fraction. The CDR3 coding sequence is TGTGCCAGCAGTTATTTCTTGGAGAACACTGAAGCTTTCTTT. It is translated as CASSYFLENTEAFF.